These T cell receptor beta chains were read from a single sample in a study of CD8+CD57+ T cells in acquired aplastic anemia. TCRdb called the reads again in MiXCR, with one record for every CDR3 protein. The sample records over 150,000 distinct CDR3 sequences, approximately 40% being singletons. Specimen: sorted CD4+, CD8+, or CD8+CD57+ T cells (not recorded which) from PBMCs. These receptors were taken from a human donor in good health. Each CDR3 is given with its conserved first and last residue. Each record gives: CDR3 protein, J gene, V gene.

CDR3: CASMVVGRGGNEQFF
J: TRBJ2-1
V: TRBV19

CDR3: CASSPRNTIYF
J: TRBJ1-3
V: TRBV7-8

CDR3: CAISATGEGSPLHF
J: TRBJ1-6
V: TRBV10-3

CDR3: CASSPKDGPKSGEAFF
J: TRBJ1-1
V: TRBV4-1

CDR3: CASSQDVRANARETQYF
J: TRBJ2-5
V: TRBV3-1

CDR3: CASSPSEWGPEAFF
J: TRBJ1-1
V: TRBV12-3/TRBV12-4

CDR3: CAWSVSLMNTEAFF
J: TRBJ1-1
V: TRBV30

CDR3: CASSQQTGNQPQHF
J: TRBJ1-5
V: TRBV7-2

CDR3: CASSPRQQAYEQYF
J: TRBJ2-7
V: TRBV7-2

CDR3: CASSLDSGSSNQPQHF
J: TRBJ1-5
V: TRBV7-3

CDR3: CASSGTGLSEQYF
J: TRBJ2-7
V: TRBV7-6

CDR3: CASSREGTANTEAFF
J: TRBJ1-1
V: TRBV7-8